This T cell receptor (beta chain) is from a study of blood T cells in healthy people across ages. Study observations and caveats: It was not possible, with unsorted PBMCs, to conclusively compare naive and antigen-experienced cells.

Together with a sample-barcoded 5' primer, a J-beta primer mix was included in a second PCR lasting about 7 to 11 cycles. TCRdb re-called the 5' RACE reads through MiXCR, storing one row per CDR3 protein. This repertoire shows just over 1 million distinct CDR3 sequences, 40% to 45% found once; its top ten account for under 20%. There are 13 residues in the CDR3. Deletions cut 5 bases from V and 5 bases from J, with 11 bases between. Germline CDR1 is SNHLY and CDR2 is FYNNEI. As to this clonotype: The antigen remains undetermined.

This receptor was identified in a woman aged 55-70 years in good health. The sequenced sample was blood. The gene calls are TRBV2 and TRBJ2-3; D may be TRBD2 (6 bases). The CDR3 DNA is TGTGCCAGCAGTCCGGGAGTTAGAGATACGCAGTATTTT. As protein: CASSPGVRDTQYF. The whole variable domain, remainder taken from reference TRBV2 and TRBJ2-3, is EPEVTQTPSHQVTQMGQEVILRCVPISNHLYFYWYRQILGQKVEFLVSFYNNEISEKSEIFDDQFSVERPDGSNFTLKIRSTKLEDSAMYFCASSPGVRDTQYFGPGTRLTVL.